These T cell receptor beta chains were read from a single sample in a study of human T cells and chemical hapten exposure. Using its own MiXCR run on the RACE reads, TCRdb lists one record per CDR3 protein. The table shows some 65,000 distinct CDR3 sequences, with about 6% occurring only once. The specimen sequenced was whole blood. All receptors come from a female donor in good health. Some clones in this sample may be carry-over from other donors' samples. Both conserved end residues are part of each CDR3. A D gene is named only where the DNA matches it firmly. The size entry is marked missing in some rows and otherwise reads once, few, many or a size class.

j_call d_call clone_size v_call cdr3_nt cdr3_aa
TRBJ2-3 NA few TRBV6-2/TRBV6-3 TGTGCCAGCAGTTACCTTACGTGGGATACGCAGTATTTT CASSYLTWDTQYF
TRBJ1-1 NA many TRBV6-5 TGTGCCAGCAGTCCACCCCCAGGGACTGAAGCTTTCTTT CASSPPPGTEAFF
TRBJ2-1 TRBD2 many TRBV9 TGTGCCAGCAGCCTCGTGGCTAGCGGGATGAGTGAGCAGTTCTTC CASSLVASGMSEQFF
TRBJ2-5 NA NA TRBV29-1 TGCAGCGTTGAGGGAAACCAAGAGACCCAGTACTTC CSVEGNQETQYF
TRBJ1-6 TRBD1 many TRBV28 TGTGCCACCTCGACAGGGATCGCCTATAATTCACCCCTCCACTTT CATSTGIAYNSPLHF
TRBJ2-3 TRBD2 few TRBV10-3 TGTGCCATCAGTGACGGGACTAGCGGAAGCACAGATACGCAGTATTTT CAISDGTSGSTDTQYF
TRBJ2-3 TRBD2 many TRBV6-5 TGTGCCAGCAGTTACCTTAGCGGGCCTAGCACAGATACGCAGTATTTT CASSYLSGPSTDTQYF
TRBJ2-4 TRBD2 many TRBV29-1 TGCAGCGTTGGGGCGGGAGGGCCGGTCAACATTCAGTACTTC CSVGAGGPVNIQYF
TRBJ2-7 TRBD1 few TRBV20-1 TGCAGTGCTAGAGAACAGGGGGCCGGCGTGCAGTACTTC CSAREQGAGVQYF
TRBJ2-7 TRBD2 many TRBV3-1 TGTGCCAGCAGCCAAGAAGGCGGGAGTTCCACCTTC CASSQEGGSSTF
TRBJ2-2 NA many TRBV5-1 TGCGCCAGCAGCTCCGAAACTAGGGAGGAGCTGTTTTTT CASSSETREELFF
TRBJ2-7 TRBD2 NA TRBV12-3/TRBV12-4 TGTGCCAGCAGTCTTATAGCGGGGTATGGCGAGCAGTACTTC CASSLIAGYGEQYF
TRBJ1-1 TRBD1 many TRBV7-9 TGTGCCAGCAGCTCCACAGGGGCTACTGAAGCTTTCTTT CASSSTGATEAFF
TRBJ2-1 TRBD2 NA TRBV7-3 TGTGCCAGCAGCTTATCAGCGGGAGGTTTTAATGAGCAGTTCTTC CASSLSAGGFNEQFF
TRBJ2-1 TRBD2 few TRBV20-1 TGCAGTGCTAGAGCCCTCCTAGCGGGAGTACCGTTCTCCTACAATGAGCAGTTCTTC CSARALLAGVPFSYNEQFF
TRBJ1-5 NA many TRBV12-3/TRBV12-4 TGTGCCAGCAGTTTAAAGGCGAGTAATCAGCCCCAGCATTTT CASSLKASNQPQHF
TRBJ1-1 NA many TRBV6-2/TRBV6-3 TGTGCCAGCATCTCGGACGGTCACACTGAAGCTTTCTTT CASISDGHTEAFF
TRBJ1-1 NA many TRBV28 TGTGCCAGCAGTCCCGCGACAGCGGTTGAAGCTTTCTTT CASSPATAVEAFF
TRBJ2-1 TRBD2 medium-sized TRBV28 TGTGCCAGCAGTTTAGCGGGAGGGCCTAGCAATGAGCAGTTCTTC CASSLAGGPSNEQFF
TRBJ2-3 NA NA TRBV2 TGTGCCAGCAGAACAGGGTCCAGCACAGATACGCAGTATTTT CASRTGSSTDTQYF
TRBJ2-7 TRBD1 NA TRBV7-9 TGTGCCAGCAGCTCTGTGGACAGGGGGCTCGAGCAGTACTTC CASSSVDRGLEQYF
TRBJ2-5 NA NA TRBV4-1 TGCGCCAGCAGCCAAGAAGCCATTAACCAAGAGACCCAGTACTTC CASSQEAINQETQYF
TRBJ2-7 TRBD2 many TRBV5-1 TGCGCCAGCAGCTTGGAAGCGGGAGGGCCCTACGAGCAGTACTTC CASSLEAGGPYEQYF
TRBJ2-3 TRBD2 many TRBV7-2 TGTGCCAGCAGCTTAGTACGCGTCGGACTAGCTAGCACAGATACGCAGTATTTT CASSLVRVGLASTDTQYF
TRBJ2-7 TRBD2 few TRBV12-3/TRBV12-4 TGTGCCAGCAGTACCAGGACTAGCGGGACCTACGAGCAGTACTTC CASSTRTSGTYEQYF
TRBJ1-1 NA NA TRBV27 TGTGCCAGCAGCCCATTTGATCGGGGCTTGGACACTGAAGCTTTCTTT CASSPFDRGLDTEAFF
TRBJ2-5 NA NA TRBV7-2 TGTGCCAGCAGCCCCGGGCAAGAGACCCAGTACTTC CASSPGQETQYF
TRBJ2-3 NA many TRBV24-1 TGTGCCACCAGTGATACGCCAGACGATACGCAGTATTTT CATSDTPDDTQYF
TRBJ1-5 NA many TRBV28 TGTGCCAGCAGTTGGGAGTTCTTCAATCAGCCCCAGCATTTT CASSWEFFNQPQHF
TRBJ2-1 NA few TRBV29-1 TGCAGCGTTGAAGATGCGGGCAATGAGCAGTTCTTC CSVEDAGNEQFF
TRBJ2-3 TRBD2 few TRBV6-1 TGTGCCAGCAGTGGCGGGAGGTCCACAGATACGCAGTATTTT CASSGGRSTDTQYF